The rows below give T cell receptor beta chains drawn from one sample of a study of T cells and copy number aberrations in small-cell lung cancer. The protocol was immunoSEQ multiplex PCR, while the TCRdb copy is restricted to in-frame clones and leaves out a portion. The profile shows roughly 6,800 clones, 65% to 90% of them singletons. Sequencing was carried out using normal tissue next to the tumor. The receptors here all came from a woman aged 45-65 years with small cell lung cancer. CDR3s include the opening cysteine and the closing phenylalanine or tryptophan. D genes are given only for firm matches. The size entry is marked missing in some rows and otherwise reads once, few, many or a size class.

few | . | TRBJ2-5 | TRBV30 | CAWSGGAQETQYF | TGTGCCTGGAGTGGGGGAGCCCAAGAGACCCAGTACTTC
. | . | TRBJ1-2 | TRBV28 | CASRGELYGYTF | TGTGCCAGCAGGGGCGAACTGTATGGCTACACCTTC
. | . | TRBJ1-1 | TRBV15 | CATSRETSMNTEAFF | TGTGCCACCAGCAGAGAGACATCCATGAACACTGAAGCTTTCTTT
. | . | TRBJ2-7 | TRBV7-2 | CASSLVPGGYEQYF | TGTGCCAGCAGCTTAGTCCCAGGGGGGTACGAGCAGTACTTC
. | TRBD2 | TRBJ2-3 | TRBV25-1 | CASSEGGTSTDTQYF | TGTGCCAGCAGTGAGGGGGGGACTAGCACAGATACGCAGTATTTT
. | . | TRBJ2-5 | TRBV29-1 | CSVSASVQETQYF | TGCAGCGTTTCTGCTAGCGTCCAAGAGACCCAGTACTTC
. | . | TRBJ1-1 | TRBV7-9 | CASSLGKGTEAFF | TGTGCCAGCAGCTTAGGCAAGGGCACTGAAGCTTTCTTT
once | . | TRBJ1-4 | TRBV6-5 | CASSCGGNLRNEKLFF | TGTGCCAGCAGTTGCGGGGGAAATTTGAGGAATGAAAAACTGTTTTTT
medium-sized | . | TRBJ1-1 | TRBV6-5 | CASRKGGTEAFF | TGTGCCAGCAGGAAAGGGGGGACTGAAGCTTTCTTT
. | . | TRBJ2-1 | TRBV11-3 | CASSSSGNLYNEQFF | TGTGCCAGCAGCTCGTCAGGGAACCTATACAATGAGCAGTTCTTC
. | . | TRBJ2-5 | TRBV14 | CASSQDLEETQYF | TGTGCCAGCAGCCAAGATCTAGAAGAGACCCAGTACTTC
. | . | TRBJ2-5 | TRBV7-2 | CASSLAPAKETQYF | TGTGCCAGCAGCTTAGCTCCGGCCAAAGAGACCCAGTACTTC
. | . | TRBJ2-2 | TRBV30 | CAWSGRFGAKNTGELFF | TGTGCCTGGAGTGGAAGATTCGGGGCTAAGAACACCGGGGAGCTGTTTTTT
. | . | TRBJ1-4 | TRBV28 | CASSLTMAGEKLFF | TGTGCCAGCAGTTTAACTATGGCGGGTGAAAAACTGTTTTTT
. | . | TRBJ2-1 | TRBV4-1 | CASSQAMNEQFF | TGCGCCAGCAGCCAGGCAATGAATGAGCAGTTCTTC
. | TRBD1 | TRBJ2-7 | TRBV19 | CASSHRDREANEQYF | TGTGCCAGTAGTCACCGGGACAGGGAGGCCAACGAGCAGTACTTC
. | TRBD1 | TRBJ2-2 | TRBV6-4 | CASSDSTGVAGELFF | TGTGCCAGCAGTGACTCGACAGGGGTTGCCGGGGAGCTGTTTTTT
. | TRBD1 | TRBJ2-7 | TRBV30 | CAWSVPPGGYEQYF | TGTGCCTGGAGTGTACCCCCAGGGGGCTACGAGCAGTACTTC